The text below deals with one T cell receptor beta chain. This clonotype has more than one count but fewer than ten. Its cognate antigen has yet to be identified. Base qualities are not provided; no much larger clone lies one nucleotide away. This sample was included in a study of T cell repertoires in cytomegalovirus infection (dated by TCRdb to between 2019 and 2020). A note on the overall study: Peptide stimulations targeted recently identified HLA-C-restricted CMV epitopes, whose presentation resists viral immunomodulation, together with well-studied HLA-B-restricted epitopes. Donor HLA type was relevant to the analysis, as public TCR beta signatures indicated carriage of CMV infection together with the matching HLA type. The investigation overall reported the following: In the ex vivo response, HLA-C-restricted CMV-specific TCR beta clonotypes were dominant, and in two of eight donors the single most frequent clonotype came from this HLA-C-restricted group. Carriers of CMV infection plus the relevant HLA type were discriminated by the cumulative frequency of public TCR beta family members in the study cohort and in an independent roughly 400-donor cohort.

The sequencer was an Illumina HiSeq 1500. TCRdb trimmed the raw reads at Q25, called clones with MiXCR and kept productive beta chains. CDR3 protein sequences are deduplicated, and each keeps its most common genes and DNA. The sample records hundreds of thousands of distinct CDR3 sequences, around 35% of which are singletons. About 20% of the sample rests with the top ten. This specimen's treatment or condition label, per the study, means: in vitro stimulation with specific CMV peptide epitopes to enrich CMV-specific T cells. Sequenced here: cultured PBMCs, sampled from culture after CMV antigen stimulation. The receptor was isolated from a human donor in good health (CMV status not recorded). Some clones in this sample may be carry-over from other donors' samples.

The DNA sequence follows: TGTGCCAGCAGTTCATGGAATCTCGGACAGGGGAGCAATCAGCCCCAGCATTTT. This sequence encodes CASSSWNLGQGSNQPQHF. The sequence links TRBV28 to TRBJ1-5; 9 central nucleotides agree with TRBD1. Counted from cysteine to phenylalanine, this CDR3 has 18 amino acids. Only the CDR3 part of the read is kept: 54 bases, read in frame from the first base. The germline V gene yields MDHEN for CDR1 and SYDVKM for CDR2. The junction shows trimming of 4 bases on V and 1 base on J, and the gene matches do not reach 11 bases of it. The full variable domain, completed from the reference TRBV28 and TRBJ1-5 proteins outside the CDR3, reads DVKVTQSSRYLVKRTGEKVFLECVQDMDHENMFWYRQDPGLGLRLIYFSYDVKMKEKGDIPEGYSVSREKKERFSLILESASTNQTSMYLCASSSWNLGQGSNQPQHFGDGTRLSIL.